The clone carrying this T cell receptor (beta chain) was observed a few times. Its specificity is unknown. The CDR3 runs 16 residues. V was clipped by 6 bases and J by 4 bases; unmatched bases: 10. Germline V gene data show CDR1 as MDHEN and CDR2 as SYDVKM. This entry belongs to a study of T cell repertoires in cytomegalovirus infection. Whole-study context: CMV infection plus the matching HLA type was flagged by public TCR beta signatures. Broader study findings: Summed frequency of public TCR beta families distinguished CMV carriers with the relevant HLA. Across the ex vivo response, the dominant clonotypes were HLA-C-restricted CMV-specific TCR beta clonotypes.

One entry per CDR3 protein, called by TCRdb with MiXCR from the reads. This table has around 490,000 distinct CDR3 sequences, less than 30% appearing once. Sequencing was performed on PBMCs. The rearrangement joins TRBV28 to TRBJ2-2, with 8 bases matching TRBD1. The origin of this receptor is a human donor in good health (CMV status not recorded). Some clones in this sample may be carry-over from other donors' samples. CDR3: CASSIGRGHSTGELFF. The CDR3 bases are TGTGCCAGCAGCATCGGCAGGGGGCATAGCACCGGGGAGCTGTTTTTT.